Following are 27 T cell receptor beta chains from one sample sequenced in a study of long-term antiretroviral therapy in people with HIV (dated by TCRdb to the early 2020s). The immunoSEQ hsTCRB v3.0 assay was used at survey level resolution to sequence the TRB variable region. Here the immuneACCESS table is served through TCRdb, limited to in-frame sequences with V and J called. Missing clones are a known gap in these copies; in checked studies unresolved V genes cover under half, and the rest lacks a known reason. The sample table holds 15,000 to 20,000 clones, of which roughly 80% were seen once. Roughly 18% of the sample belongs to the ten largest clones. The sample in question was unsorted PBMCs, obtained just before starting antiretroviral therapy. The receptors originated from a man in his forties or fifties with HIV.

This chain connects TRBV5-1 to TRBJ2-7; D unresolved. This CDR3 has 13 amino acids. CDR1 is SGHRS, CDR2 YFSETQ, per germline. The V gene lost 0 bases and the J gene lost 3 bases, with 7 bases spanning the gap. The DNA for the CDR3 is TGCGCCAGCAGCTTGGTTCCAGGCTACGAGCAGTACTTC. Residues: CASSLVPGYEQYF.

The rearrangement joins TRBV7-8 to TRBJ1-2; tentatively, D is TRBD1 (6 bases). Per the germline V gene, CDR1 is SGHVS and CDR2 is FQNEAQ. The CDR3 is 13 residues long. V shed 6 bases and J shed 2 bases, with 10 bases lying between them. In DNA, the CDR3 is TGTGCCAGCAGTCCAGGGGCGAACTATGGCTACACCTTC. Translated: CASSPGANYGYTF.

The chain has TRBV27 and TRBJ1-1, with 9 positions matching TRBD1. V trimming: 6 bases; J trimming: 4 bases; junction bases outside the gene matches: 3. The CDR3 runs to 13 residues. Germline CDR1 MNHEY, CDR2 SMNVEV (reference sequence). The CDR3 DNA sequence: TGTGCCAGCAGGGGACAGGGCGGCACTGAAGCTTTCTTT. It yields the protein CASRGQGGTEAFF.

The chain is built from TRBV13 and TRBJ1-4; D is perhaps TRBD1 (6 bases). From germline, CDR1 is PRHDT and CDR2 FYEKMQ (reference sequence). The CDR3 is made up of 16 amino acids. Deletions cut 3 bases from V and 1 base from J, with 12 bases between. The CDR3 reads CASSLSGAGTNEKLFF. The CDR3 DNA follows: TGTGCCAGCAGCTTGTCGGGGGCAGGAACTAATGAAAAACTGTTTTTT.

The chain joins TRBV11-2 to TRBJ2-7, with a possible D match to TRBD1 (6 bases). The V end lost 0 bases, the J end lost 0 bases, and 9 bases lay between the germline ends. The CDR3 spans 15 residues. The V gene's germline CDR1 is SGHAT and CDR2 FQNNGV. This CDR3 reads CASSLEGTSSYEQYF. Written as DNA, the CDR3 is TGTGCCAGCAGCTTAGAGGGGACAAGCTCCTACGAGCAGTACTTC.

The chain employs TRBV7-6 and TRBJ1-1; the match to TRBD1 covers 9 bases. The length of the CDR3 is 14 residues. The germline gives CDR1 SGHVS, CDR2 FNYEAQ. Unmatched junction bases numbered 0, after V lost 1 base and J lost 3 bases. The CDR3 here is CASSLGTGDTEAFF. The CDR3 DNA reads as TGTGCCAGCAGCTTAGGGACAGGGGACACTGAAGCTTTCTTT.

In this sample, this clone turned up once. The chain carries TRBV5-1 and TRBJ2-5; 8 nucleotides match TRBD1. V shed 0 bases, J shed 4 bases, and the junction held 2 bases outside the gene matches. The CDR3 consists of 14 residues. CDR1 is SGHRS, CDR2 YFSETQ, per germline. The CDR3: CASSLGQGPETQYF. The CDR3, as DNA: TGCGCCAGCAGCTTGGGACAGGGGCCAGAGACCCAGTACTTC.

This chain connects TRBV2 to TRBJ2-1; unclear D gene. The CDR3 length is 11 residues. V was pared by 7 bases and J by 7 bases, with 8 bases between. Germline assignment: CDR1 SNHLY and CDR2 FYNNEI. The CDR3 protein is CASMESNEQFF. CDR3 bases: TGTGCCAGCATGGAGAGTAATGAGCAGTTCTTC. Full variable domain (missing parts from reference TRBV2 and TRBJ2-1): EPEVTQTPSHQVTQMGQEVILRCVPISNHLYFYWYRQILGQKVEFLVSFYNNEISEKSEIFDDQFSVERPDGSNFTLKIRSTKLEDSAMYFCASMESNEQFFGPGTRLTVL.

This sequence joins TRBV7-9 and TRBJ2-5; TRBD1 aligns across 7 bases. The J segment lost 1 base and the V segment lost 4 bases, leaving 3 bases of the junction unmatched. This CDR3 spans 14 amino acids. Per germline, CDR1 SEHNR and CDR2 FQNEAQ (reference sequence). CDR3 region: CASSSGQPQETQYF. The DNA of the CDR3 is TGTGCCAGCAGCTCGGGACAGCCCCAAGAGACCCAGTACTTC.

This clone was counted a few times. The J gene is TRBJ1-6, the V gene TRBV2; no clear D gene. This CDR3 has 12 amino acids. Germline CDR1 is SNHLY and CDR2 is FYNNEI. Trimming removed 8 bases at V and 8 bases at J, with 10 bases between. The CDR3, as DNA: TGTGCCAGCTGGGCCTCGGATTCACCCCTCCACTTT. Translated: CASWASDSPLHF.

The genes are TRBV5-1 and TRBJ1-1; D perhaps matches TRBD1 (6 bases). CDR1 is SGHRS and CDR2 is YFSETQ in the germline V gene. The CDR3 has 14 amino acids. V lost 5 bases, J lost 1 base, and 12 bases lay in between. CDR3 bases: TGCGCCAGCAGACAGGGACCTACGAACACTGAAGCTTTCTTT. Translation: CASRQGPTNTEAFF.

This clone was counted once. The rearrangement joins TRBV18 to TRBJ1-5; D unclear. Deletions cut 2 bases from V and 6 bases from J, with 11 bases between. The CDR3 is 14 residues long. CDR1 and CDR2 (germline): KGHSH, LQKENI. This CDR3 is CASSPTGERQPQHF. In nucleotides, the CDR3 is TGTGCCAGCTCACCAACTGGGGAACGTCAGCCCCAGCATTTT. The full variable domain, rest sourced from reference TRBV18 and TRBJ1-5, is NAGVMQNPRHLVRRRGQEARLRCSPMKGHSHVYWYRQLPEEGLKFMVYLQKENIIDESGMPKERFSAEFPKEGPSILRIQQVVRGDSAAYFCASSPTGERQPQHFGDGTRLSIL.

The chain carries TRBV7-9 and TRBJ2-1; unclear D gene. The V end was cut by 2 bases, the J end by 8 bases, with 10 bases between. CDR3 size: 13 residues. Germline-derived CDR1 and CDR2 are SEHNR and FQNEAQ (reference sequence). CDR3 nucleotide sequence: TGTGCCAGCAGCTTAAAGGGTCGCGATGAGCAGTTCTTC. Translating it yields CASSLKGRDEQFF.

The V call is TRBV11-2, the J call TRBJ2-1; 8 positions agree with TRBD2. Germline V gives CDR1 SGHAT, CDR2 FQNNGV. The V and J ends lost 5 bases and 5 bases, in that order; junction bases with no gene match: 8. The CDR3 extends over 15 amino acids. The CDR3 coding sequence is TGTGCCAGCAGCCCCCCGGGACTAGAGAACAATGAGCAGTTCTTC. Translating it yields CASSPPGLENNEQFF.

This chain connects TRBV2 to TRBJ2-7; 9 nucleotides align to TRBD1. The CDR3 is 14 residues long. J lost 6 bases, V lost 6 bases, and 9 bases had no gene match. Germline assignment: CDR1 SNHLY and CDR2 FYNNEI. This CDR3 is CASSPTGQGPEQYF. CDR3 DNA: TGTGCCAGCAGCCCTACGGGACAGGGCCCCGAGCAGTACTTC. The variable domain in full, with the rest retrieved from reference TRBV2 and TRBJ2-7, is EPEVTQTPSHQVTQMGQEVILRCVPISNHLYFYWYRQILGQKVEFLVSFYNNEISEKSEIFDDQFSVERPDGSNFTLKIRSTKLEDSAMYFCASSPTGQGPEQYFGPGTRLTVT.

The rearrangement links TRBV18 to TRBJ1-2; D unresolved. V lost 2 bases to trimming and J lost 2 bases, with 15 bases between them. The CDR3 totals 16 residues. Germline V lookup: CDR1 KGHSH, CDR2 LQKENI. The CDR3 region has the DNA TGTGCCAGCTCACCAATCTCTGCCGTCGCCAACTATGGCTACACCTTC. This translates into CASSPISAVANYGYTF.

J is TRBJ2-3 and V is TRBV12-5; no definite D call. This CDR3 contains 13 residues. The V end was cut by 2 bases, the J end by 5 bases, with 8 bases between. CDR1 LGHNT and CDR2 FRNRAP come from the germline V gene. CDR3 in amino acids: CASGLTTGDTQYF. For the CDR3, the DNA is TGTGCTAGTGGTTTGACCACGGGAGATACGCAGTATTTT.

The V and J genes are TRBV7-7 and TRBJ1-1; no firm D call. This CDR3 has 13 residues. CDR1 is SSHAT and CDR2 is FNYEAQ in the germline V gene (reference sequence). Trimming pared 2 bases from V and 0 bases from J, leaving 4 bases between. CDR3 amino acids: CASSLFLNTEAFF. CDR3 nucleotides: TGTGCCAGCAGCTTATTCTTGAACACTGAAGCTTTCTTT.

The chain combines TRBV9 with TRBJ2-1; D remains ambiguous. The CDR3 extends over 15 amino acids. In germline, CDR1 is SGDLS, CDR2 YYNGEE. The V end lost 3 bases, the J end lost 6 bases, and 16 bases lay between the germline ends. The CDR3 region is CASSASWGTGNEQFF. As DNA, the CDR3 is TGTGCCAGCAGCGCTTCATGGGGAACGGGCAATGAGCAGTTCTTC.

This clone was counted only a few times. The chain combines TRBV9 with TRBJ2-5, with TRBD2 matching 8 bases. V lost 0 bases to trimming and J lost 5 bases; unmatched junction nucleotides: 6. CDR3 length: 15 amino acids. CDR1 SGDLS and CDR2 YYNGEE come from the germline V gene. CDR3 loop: CASSVGGGLRETQYF. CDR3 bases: TGTGCCAGCAGCGTAGGCGGGGGGCTCCGGGAGACCCAGTACTTC.

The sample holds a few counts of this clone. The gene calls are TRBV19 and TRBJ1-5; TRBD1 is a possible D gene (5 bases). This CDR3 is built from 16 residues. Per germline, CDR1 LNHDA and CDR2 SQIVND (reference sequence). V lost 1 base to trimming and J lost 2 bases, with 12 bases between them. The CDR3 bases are TGTGCCAGTAGTATAGGGTGGGGCAGTGGCAATCAGCCCCAGCATTTT. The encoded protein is CASSIGWGSGNQPQHF.

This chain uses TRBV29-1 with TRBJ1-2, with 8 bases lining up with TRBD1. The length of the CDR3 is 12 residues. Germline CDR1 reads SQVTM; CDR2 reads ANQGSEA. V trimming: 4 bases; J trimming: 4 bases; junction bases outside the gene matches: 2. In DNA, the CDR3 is TGCAGCGTTGTGGGGACAGGCTATGGCTACACCTTC. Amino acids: CSVVGTGYGYTF.

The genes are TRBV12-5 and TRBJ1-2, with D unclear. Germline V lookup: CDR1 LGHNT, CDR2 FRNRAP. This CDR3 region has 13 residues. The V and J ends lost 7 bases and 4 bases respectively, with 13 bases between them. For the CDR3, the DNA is TGTGCTAGTGCCCTGAACGGGGTCTATGGCTACACCTTC. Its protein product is CASALNGVYGYTF.

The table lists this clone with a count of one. The CDR3 coding sequence is TGCAGTGCTAACAGGGAAGAAAAACTGTTTTTT. Encoded protein: CSANREEKLFF. The chain joins TRBV20-1 to TRBJ1-4; weak D call: TRBD1 (6 bases). In germline, CDR1 is DFQATT, CDR2 SNEGSKA (reference sequence). CDR3 length: 11 amino acids. V shed 4 bases and J shed 8 bases, with 8 bases lying between them.

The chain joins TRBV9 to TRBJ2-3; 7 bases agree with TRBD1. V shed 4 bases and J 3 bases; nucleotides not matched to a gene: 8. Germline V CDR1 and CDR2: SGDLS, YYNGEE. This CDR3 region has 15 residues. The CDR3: CASSTRQGTTDTQYF. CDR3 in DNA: TGTGCCAGCAGCACACGACAGGGAACTACAGATACGCAGTATTTT. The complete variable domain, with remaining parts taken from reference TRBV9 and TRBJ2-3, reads DSGVTQTPKHLITATGQRVTLRCSPRSGDLSVYWYQQSLDQGLQFLIQYYNGEERAKGNILERFSAQQFPDLHSELNLSSLELGDSALYFCASSTRQGTTDTQYFGPGTRLTVL.

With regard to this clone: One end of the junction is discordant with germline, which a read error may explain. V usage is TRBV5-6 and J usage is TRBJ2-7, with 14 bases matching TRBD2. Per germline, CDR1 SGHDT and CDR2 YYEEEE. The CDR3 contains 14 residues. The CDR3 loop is CASSSGLAGAREGF. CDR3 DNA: TGTGCCAGCAGCTCGGGACTAGCGGGAGCTCGGGAGGGCTTC.

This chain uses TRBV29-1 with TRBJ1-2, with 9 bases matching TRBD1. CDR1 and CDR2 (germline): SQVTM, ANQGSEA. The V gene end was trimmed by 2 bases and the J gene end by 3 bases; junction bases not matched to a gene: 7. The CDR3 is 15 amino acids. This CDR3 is CSVENRGQGYYGYTF. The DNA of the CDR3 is TGCAGCGTTGAAAATAGGGGACAGGGATACTATGGCTACACCTTC.